This T cell receptor beta chain appears in the sequencing data of a study of read filtering for tumor transcriptome and immune sequencing. As for the study in general: 8 patients were R-ISS I, some 15 were R-ISS II, about seven were R-ISS III. RNA-seq yielded only roughly 75 to 1,400 TCR reads, IR-seq about 4.05 to 11 million.

This library used about 360 ng RNA and molecular barcoded adaptors spanning alpha/delta and beta/gamma chains. TCRdb redid the calling of the reads with MiXCR, one entry per CDR3 protein. The sample carries approximately 61,000 distinct CDR3 sequences, about 19% recorded once. This clonotype was seen repeatedly, ten times or more. V dropped 3 bases and J dropped 3; count of bases not matched to a gene: 10. From germline, CDR1 is ENHRY and CDR2 SYGVKD. This CDR3 region has 19 residues. This receptor was taken from a donor aged 40 or older with multiple myeloma. The chain combines TRBV10-3 with TRBJ2-1; 14 bases fit TRBD2. Specimen: a population of CD138-negative cells sorted from bone marrow. The CDR3 region has the DNA TGTGCCATCAGTGATTTTGTGGGACTAGCGGGGGTTGGCTACAATGAGCAGTTCTTC. Protein: CAISDFVGLAGVGYNEQFF.